What follows are 3 T cell receptor beta chains derived from one specimen sequenced in a study of shared clonotypes between healthy human individuals. Naive CD8 isolation took CD45RO-negative cells positively selected for CCR7 and excluded terminally differentiated effector memory CD45RA+ cells. Clones were read by immunoSEQ multiplex PCR, and TCRdb kept only the in-frame ones, dropping some. Here the sample spans about 2.1 million clones, about 92% being singletons. Sequenced material: naive CD8+ T cells from PBMCs. The receptors originated from a man aged 18 to 35 in good health. Some clones in this sample may be carry-over from other donors' samples.

The genes are TRBV7-2 and TRBJ2-7; the match to TRBD2 covers 9 bases. This CDR3 region has 15 residues. Trimming took 1 base from V and 4 from J; bases not matched to a gene: 5. Germline CDR1 is SGHTA and CDR2 is FQGNSA. Written as DNA, the CDR3 is TGTGCCAGCAGCTTAGGCGCTAGCGGGAATTACGAGCAGTACTTC. It yields the protein CASSLGASGNYEQYF.

The rearrangement uses TRBV15 and TRBJ2-3, with TRBD1 identical over 8 bases. The CDR3 spans 11 residues. J lost 13 bases, V lost 5 bases, and 5 bases had no gene match. Looked up from germline, CDR1 is LNHNV and CDR2 is YYDKDF (reference sequence). The CDR3 sequence: CATSGPGQEYF. Here the CDR3 DNA reads TGTGCCACCAGCGGACCGGGACAGGAGTATTTT.

With respect to this clone: Additional DNA sequences in this sample encode the identical CDR3. The chain combines TRBV9 with TRBJ1-5, with TRBD1 identical over 9 bases. Trimming at V came to 0 bases and at J to 4 bases, leaving 2 bases not matched to a gene. The CDR3 has 15 amino acids. Germline V lookup: CDR1 SGDLS, CDR2 YYNGEE. The CDR3 region has the DNA TGTGCCAGCAGCGTAGCCGGGACAGGGAATCAGCCCCAGCATTTT. Its protein is CASSVAGTGNQPQHF.